Below, 12 T cell receptor beta chains from the same sample are listed, as sequenced in a study of T-cell memory formation after mild COVID-19. A single record per CDR3 protein comes from TCRdb applying MiXCR to the 5' RACE reads. The repertoire consists of more than 120,000 distinct CDR3 sequences, with 15% to 20% occurring once and the leading ten covering 2% to 2.5%. Input material: PBMCs or a T cell subset sorted from them (not recorded which). The source of these receptors is an adult woman who had mild COVID-19 (a few samples of this study predate the infection). Cell type and time point are not known.

This clonotype has at least ten counts. The chain joins TRBV24-1 to TRBJ2-5; a possible D gene is TRBD1 (6 bases). V was clipped by 3 bases and J by 0 bases, with 10 bases between them. The CDR3 runs to 15 residues. Germline CDR1 KGHDR, CDR2 SFDVKD. CDR3 nucleotide sequence: TGTGCCACCAGTGATGCCGACAGGCACCAAGAGACCCAGTACTTC. Translating it yields CATSDADRHQETQYF.

The table lists this clonotype with many counts. The chain is built from TRBV5-1 and TRBJ2-7; TRBD2 matches at 12 bases. V shed 6 bases, J shed 5 bases, and the junction held 9 bases outside the gene matches. The CDR3 spans 15 residues. From germline, CDR1 is SGHRS and CDR2 YFSETQ. CDR3 in DNA: TGCGCCAGCACCCAAACTAGCGGGAGGACCCACGAGCAGTACTTC. It yields the protein CASTQTSGRTHEQYF.

This clonotype was picked up a small number of times. CDR3 coding DNA: TGTGCCTGGAGTCTCCCGCCCAATCAGCCCCAGCATTTT. It codes for CAWSLPPNQPQHF. The chain uses TRBV30 and TRBJ1-5; D unresolved. V was clipped by 2 bases and J by 3 bases, with 8 bases between them. Germline CDR1 and CDR2: GTSNPN and SVGIG (reference sequence). The CDR3 loop spans 13 amino acids.

This clonotype was detected only a few times. The chain is built from TRBV5-1 and TRBJ2-2; a weak D match, TRBD1 (6 bases). CDR3 length equals 16 residues. From germline, CDR1 is SGHRS and CDR2 YFSETQ. V shed 2 bases and J shed 6 bases, with 17 bases lying between them. The CDR3 loop is CASSLRDTRTPGELFF. The CDR3 region has the DNA TGCGCCAGCAGCTTACGGGACACTAGAACCCCCGGGGAGCTGTTTTTT.

This clonotype occurred once. J is TRBJ1-1 and V is TRBV15; D is perhaps TRBD1 (6 bases). CDR3 length equals 16 residues. The V gene lost 0 bases and the J gene lost 1 base, with 12 bases spanning the gap. The germline gives CDR1 LNHNV, CDR2 YYDKDF (reference sequence). Here the CDR3 reads CATSRDLGRGNTEAFF. The CDR3 nucleotides read TGTGCCACCAGCAGAGATCTTGGCAGGGGGAACACTGAAGCTTTCTTT.

The gene calls are TRBV7-3 and TRBJ2-2; possibly TRBD1 or TRBD2 for D (6 bases each). Germline V gene data show CDR1 as SGHTA and CDR2 as FQGTGA. The V and J ends lost 5 bases and 1 base respectively, with 14 bases between them. This CDR3 has 16 residues. This CDR3 reads CASSAHRGLNTGELFF. The CDR3 coding sequence is TGTGCCAGCAGCGCCCACCGGGGGCTGAACACCGGGGAGCTGTTTTTT.

The chain has TRBV12-3 or TRBV12-4 and TRBJ2-1; TRBD1 agrees at 11 bases. V lost 5 bases to trimming and J lost 7 bases; unmatched junction nucleotides: 7. This CDR3 comprises 15 residues. CDR3 DNA: TGTGCCAGCAGTCCGGGACAGGGGGTGAGGAATGAGCAGTTCTTC. Translating it yields CASSPGQGVRNEQFF.

A few counts support this clonotype. The chain couples TRBV29-1 to TRBJ1-2; D might be TRBD1 (5 bases). Germline assignment: CDR1 SQVTM and CDR2 ANQGSEA. The CDR3 is made up of 13 amino acids. The germline V and J ends were trimmed by 3 bases and 4 bases, with 12 bases remaining between them. CDR3 sequence reads: CSVDVTGPYGYTF. CDR3 in DNA: TGCAGCGTTGATGTCACAGGCCCCTATGGCTACACCTTC.

The chain's CDR3 is CSARDGTRYNEQFF. Written as DNA, the CDR3 is TGCAGTGCTAGAGATGGTACCCGATACAATGAGCAGTTCTTC. This sequence joins TRBV20-1 and TRBJ2-1, with no clear D. The germline V gene has CDR1 DFQATT and CDR2 SNEGSKA (reference sequence). The CDR3 has 14 residues. Trimming pared 0 bases from V and 4 bases from J, leaving 10 bases between.

This chain links TRBV12-3 or TRBV12-4 with TRBJ1-5; D is unresolved. This CDR3 is built from 12 residues. Trimming took off 3 bases at V and 9 bases at J, with 9 bases between the two ends. The CDR3 spells CASSFGRGPQHF. In DNA form, the CDR3 reads TGTGCCAGCAGTTTTGGGAGAGGGCCCCAGCATTTT.

The chain recombines TRBV4-2 with TRBJ2-1; TRBD1 matches at 7 bases. The V gene end was trimmed by 1 base and the J gene end by 2 bases; junction bases not matched to a gene: 11. Germline loops: CDR1 LGHNA, CDR2 YNFKEQ. This CDR3 has 18 residues. The CDR3 region is CASSQGAGQGGAYNEQFF. The CDR3 DNA reads as TGTGCCAGCAGCCAAGGCGCAGGCCAAGGGGGCGCCTACAATGAGCAGTTCTTC.

J is TRBJ2-1 and V is TRBV24-1; D ambiguous. Germline-derived CDR1 and CDR2 are KGHDR and SFDVKD. V was cut by 5 bases and J by 3 bases, with 10 bases left in between. The CDR3 loop spans 14 amino acids. The CDR3 region has the DNA TGTGCCACCAGTGTCGGTGGTAGCTACAATGAGCAGTTCTTC. Translated, it gives CATSVGGSYNEQFF.